The 22 T cell receptor beta chains presented below share a single source sample, sequenced in a study of cytomegalovirus exposure and HLA in healthy donors. This PCR relied on a set of 60 Vbeta primers and 13 Jbeta primers. Measured with immunoSEQ multiplex PCR; TCRdb has only the in-frame clones, and not every one. The sample carries 250,000 to 350,000 clones, 80% recorded once. Specimen: PBMCs. The receptors were sampled from a girl aged 2-10 years in good health and CMV-seronegative.

The V call is TRBV11-2, the J call TRBJ1-1, with TRBD1 matching 8 bases. With V trimmed by 2 bases and J by 0 bases, 2 bases remained unmatched. Germline V gene sequence: CDR1 SGHAT, CDR2 FQNNGV. CDR3 size: 15 residues. The CDR3, as DNA: TGTGCCAGCAGCTTAAGGACAGGGCTGAACACTGAAGCTTTCTTT. This gives the protein CASSLRTGLNTEAFF. The variable domain in full, with the rest retrieved from reference TRBV11-2 and TRBJ1-1, is EAGVAQSPRYKIIEKRQSVAFWCNPISGHATLYWYQQILGQGPKLLIQFQNNGVVDDSQLPKDRFSAERLKGVDSTLKIQPAKLEDSAVYLCASSLRTGLNTEAFFGQGTRLTVV.

This chain links TRBV7-3 with TRBJ2-3; tentative D call: TRBD1 (6 bases). V lost 5 bases to trimming and J lost 1 base, with 13 bases between them. From germline, CDR1 is SGHTA and CDR2 FQGTGA. CDR3 length: 15 residues. CDR3 nucleotides: TGTGCCAGCAGCCAAGGGGCAGGGGGCACAGATACGCAGTATTTT. Residues: CASSQGAGGTDTQYF.

The chain joins TRBV7-9 to TRBJ1-4, with 9 bases aligning to TRBD1. V dropped 5 bases and J dropped 5; count of bases not matched to a gene: 6. Germline CDR1 and CDR2: SEHNR and FQNEAQ (reference sequence). This CDR3 spans 15 amino acids. This CDR3 reads CASSEYGTGNEKLFF. The CDR3 DNA is TGTGCCAGCAGCGAGTACGGGACAGGGAATGAAAAACTGTTTTTT.

This chain uses TRBV30 with TRBJ2-1; D is uncertain. The V gene lost 5 bases and the J gene lost 4 bases, with 6 bases spanning the gap. The CDR3 is 11 amino acids. Germline CDR1 reads GTSNPN; CDR2 reads SVGIG (reference sequence). CDR3 nucleotides: TGTGCCTGGGGCAGTTACAATGAGCAGTTCTTC. It encodes CAWGSYNEQFF.

A note on this clone: At one end, the junction sequence differs from germline, possibly due to a read error. The chain combines TRBV2 with TRBJ2-6; D not resolved. The germline CDR1 and CDR2 sequences are SNHLY and FYNNEI. The CDR3 totals 15 residues. CDR3 nucleotide sequence: TGTGCCGGCAGGCGGTGGTCTGATGGGGCCAACGTCCTGACTTTC. Amino acids: CAGRRWSDGANVLTF. The whole variable domain, remainder taken from reference TRBV2 and TRBJ2-6, is EPEVTQTPSHQVTQMGQEVILRCVPISNHLYFYWYRQILGQKVEFLVSFYNNEISEKSEIFDDQFSVERPDGSNFTLKIRSTKLEDSAMYFCAGRRWSDGANVLTFGAGSRLTVL.

The chain uses TRBV19 and TRBJ1-5; D ambiguous. V lost 1 base and J lost 6, with 10 bases in between. Germline CDR1 LNHDA, CDR2 SQIVND (reference sequence). The CDR3 runs to 14 residues. This CDR3 is CASSIGPSGQPQHF. CDR3 sequence (DNA): TGTGCCAGTAGTATAGGCCCGTCGGGTCAGCCCCAGCATTTT.

The chain employs TRBV7-2 and TRBJ2-3, with D possibly being TRBD2 (5 bases). The CDR3 sequence is 13 residues long. Germline-derived CDR1 and CDR2 are SGHTA and FQGNSA. V was clipped by 5 bases and J by 5 bases, with 11 bases between them. As DNA, the CDR3 is TGTGCCAGCAGCGACGGGGATGGAGATACGCAGTATTTT. Amino acids: CASSDGDGDTQYF.

This clone was observed a handful of times. The CDR3 DNA sequence: TGCGCCAGCAGTGAGTCGGGAGGGAGCTCCTACAATGAGCAGTTCTTC. Its protein is CASSESGGSSYNEQFF. The rearrangement joins TRBV10-2 to TRBJ2-1; 7 nucleotides line up with TRBD2. The CDR3 sequence is 16 residues long. The V gene's germline CDR1 is WSHSY and CDR2 SAAADI. V lost 0 bases, J lost 0 bases, and 2 bases stayed unmatched.

The chain couples TRBV21-1 to TRBJ1-5; the table's D call TRBD1 went unverified against the DNA. TRBV21-1 counts as a pseudogene. The length of the CDR3 is 19 residues. The CDR3 DNA is TGTGCCAGCAGCAAAATTTCTCAGGGGGCTTCTCAAAGCAATCAGCCCCAGCATTTT. It codes for CASSKISQGASQSNQPQHF.

The genes are TRBV30 and TRBJ1-1, with a weak D call TRBD1 (6 bases). The germline V and J ends were trimmed by 5 bases and 5 bases, with 18 bases remaining between them. Germline CDR1 GTSNPN, CDR2 SVGIG (reference sequence). The CDR3 is 14 residues long. Here the CDR3 reads CAWGTGITGTEAFF. As DNA, the CDR3 is TGTGCCTGGGGCACAGGGATAACGGGGACTGAAGCTTTCTTT.

This clone was seen only once. The V gene is TRBV6-6, the J gene TRBJ2-3; D might be TRBD2 (5 bases). The CDR3 runs 15 residues. Deletions cut 4 bases from V and 4 bases from J, with 15 bases between. Germline loops: CDR1 MNHNY, CDR2 SVGAGI (reference sequence). The CDR3 nucleotides read TGTGCCAGCAGTTCGCCTACTGGCGGGTCAGATACGCAGTATTTT. Encoded protein: CASSSPTGGSDTQYF.

This clone was seen a few times. The genes are TRBV19 and TRBJ1-2; the D gene is possibly TRBD1 (5 bases). Germline V gives CDR1 LNHDA, CDR2 SQIVND (reference sequence). CDR3 length: 14 amino acids. V lost 5 bases to trimming and J lost 5 bases, with 15 bases between them. As DNA, the CDR3 is TGTGCCAGTAGTCCAAAGACAGAGCCTTATGGCTACACCTTC. It specifies CASSPKTEPYGYTF.

The gene calls are TRBV10-3 and TRBJ2-2, with 9 bases fitting TRBD1. Germline CDR1 is ENHRY and CDR2 is SYGVKD. V lost 8 bases and J lost 3; bases outside the gene matches: 1. The CDR3 contains 13 residues. The DNA of the CDR3 is TGTGCCATCCGGGACAGGGACACCGGGGAGCTGTTTTTT. This translates into CAIRDRDTGELFF.

The table lists this clone with a few counts. The chain uses TRBV4-1 and TRBJ1-1; maybe TRBD1 (5 bases). CDR1 is MGHRA, CDR2 YSYEKL, per germline. Trimming pared 4 bases from V and 0 bases from J, leaving 18 bases between. The CDR3 loop spans 17 amino acids. CDR3 loop: CASSRRWGEIMNTEAFF. CDR3 in DNA: TGCGCCAGCAGCCGTCGGTGGGGGGAGATCATGAACACTGAAGCTTTCTTT.

This clone appeared a few times. The chain is built from TRBV6-1 and TRBJ2-7; 9 nucleotides align to TRBD2. The V gene end was trimmed by 2 bases and the J gene end by 4 bases; junction bases not matched to a gene: 6. The CDR3 extends over 15 amino acids. Germline assignment: CDR1 MNHNS and CDR2 SASEGT. CDR3 DNA: TGTGCCAGCAGTGAACTGGCGGGAGGGGGATACGAGCAGTACTTC. This codes for CASSELAGGGYEQYF.

This chain uses TRBV7-8 with TRBJ1-6; tentative D call: TRBD1 (5 bases). The length of the CDR3 is 17 residues. V shed 4 bases and J shed 4 bases, with 17 bases lying between them. CDR1 is SGHVS, CDR2 FQNEAQ, per germline. The CDR3 is CASSSSVGLKYNSPLHF. The CDR3 DNA sequence: TGTGCCAGCAGCTCGTCGGTGGGGCTAAAGTATAATTCACCCCTCCACTTT.

This clone was counted once. The V call is TRBV28, the J call TRBJ1-3, with a tentative D call TRBD1 (6 bases). CDR3 length: 17 amino acids. The V gene's germline CDR1 is MDHEN and CDR2 SYDVKM. V was shortened by 3 bases and J by 0 bases, with 15 bases between the two germline ends. The CDR3 reads CASSFGTGSFSGNTIYF. The CDR3 nucleotides read TGTGCCAGCAGTTTCGGAACAGGGAGCTTCTCTGGAAACACCATATATTTT.

Of note for this clone: An end of the junction differs from the germline gene, which may be a read error. The gene calls are TRBV7-9 and TRBJ2-3; unclear D gene. The CDR3 has 11 amino acids. CDR1 is SEHNR, CDR2 FQNEAQ, per germline (reference sequence). The CDR3 DNA reads as TGTTCCAGCAGGATGGGCCAGTGGCAGTATTTT. This sequence encodes CSSRMGQWQYF.

The chain combines TRBV11-2 with TRBJ2-5; the D is unclear. The end of the DNA aligns better with TRBJ2-7, so the J call may be wrong. The CDR3 has 13 residues. Germline CDR1 is SGHAT and CDR2 is FQNNGV. In DNA form, the CDR3 reads TGTGCCAGCAGCTTAATTTCTCGCTACGAGCAGTACTTC. It encodes CASSLISRYEQYF.

J is TRBJ2-5 and V is TRBV27, with TRBD2 identical over 7 bases. The closer fit of TRBJ2-7 to the DNA end suggests the J call may be wrong. This CDR3 region has 16 residues. The V gene's germline CDR1 is MNHEY and CDR2 SMNVEV (reference sequence). The CDR3 nucleotides read TGTGCCAGCAGTCCCGATCCGACAGCGGGGTACTACGAGCAGTACTTC. It codes for CASSPDPTAGYYEQYF.

Of note for this clone: An end of the junction differs from the germline gene, which may be a read error. V usage is TRBV7-9 and J usage is TRBJ1-2; D is possibly TRBD1 (6 bases). The CDR3 extends over 15 amino acids. Germline CDR1 SEHNR, CDR2 FQNEAQ (reference sequence). CDR3 residues: CSSSPGQTANYGYTF. CDR3 sequence (DNA): TGTTCCAGCAGCCCCGGACAGACAGCTAACTATGGCTACACCTTC.

CDR3 in amino acids: CASSLAATGVHEQYF. The DNA for the CDR3 is TGCGCCAGCAGCTTGGCCGCGACAGGGGTCCACGAGCAGTACTTC. This rearrangement joins TRBV5-1 to TRBJ2-7; 8 bases map to TRBD1. CDR1 SGHRS and CDR2 YFSETQ come from the germline V gene. The CDR3 is 15 amino acids. The J segment lost 5 bases and the V segment lost 0 bases, leaving 7 bases of the junction unmatched.